These 28 T cell receptor beta chains were all obtained from the same sample, sequenced in a study of blood T cell repertoires in COVID-19. TCRdb's table, derived via immunoSEQ multiplex PCR, lists solely in-frame clones and lacks some. Counted here are 35,000 or so clones, about 84% occurring once; the ten biggest clones make up approximately 30%. The sample taken for sequencing was peripheral blood. The receptor source for this set is a man older than 75 with active or convalescent COVID-19.

This chain joins TRBV7-2 and TRBJ1-2, with TRBD1 matching over 9 bases. V shed 8 bases and J 8 bases; nucleotides not matched to a gene: 9. Germline V gene data show CDR1 as SGHTA and CDR2 as FQGNSA. This CDR3 is built from 13 residues. DNA for the CDR3: TGTGCCAGCGGACAGGGGCGCGGGGGAGGCTACACCTTC. It encodes CASGQGRGGGYTF.

The rearrangement links TRBV7-9 to TRBJ1-6, with D perhaps TRBD1 (5 bases). The CDR3 totals 14 residues. V lost 5 bases and J lost 8, with 13 bases in between. CDR1 and CDR2 (germline): SEHNR, FQNEAQ (reference sequence). CDR3 DNA sequence: TGTGCCAGCAGCCCCCAGGGAATCGATTCACCCCTCCACTTT. Translated: CASSPQGIDSPLHF.

In nucleotides, the CDR3 is TGCGCCAGCAGCCACCGGGGACAGGGGAGGGGTCAGCCCCAGCATTTT. This sequence encodes CASSHRGQGRGQPQHF. This chain connects TRBV4-1 to TRBJ1-5; 10 nucleotides line up with TRBD1. CDR1 and CDR2 (germline): MGHRA, YSYEKL. The CDR3 sequence is 16 residues long. V was clipped by 3 bases and J by 6 bases; unmatched bases: 8.

This sequence joins TRBV5-4 and TRBJ1-2; D not certain. V was clipped by 4 bases and J by 2 bases, with 18 bases between them. The CDR3 spans 16 residues. From germline, CDR1 is SGHNT and CDR2 YYREEE (reference sequence). CDR3 loop: CASSATGSVRNYGYTF. CDR3 sequence (DNA): TGTGCCAGCAGCGCGACCGGGTCCGTTAGGAACTATGGCTACACCTTC.

This clone has a handful of counts. The V gene is TRBV6-4, the J gene TRBJ1-5, with D uncertain. The length of the CDR3 is 16 residues. Germline lookup yields CDR1 MRHNA and CDR2 SNTAGT. V was trimmed by 1 base and J by 10 bases, leaving 20 bases between them. Here the CDR3 reads CASSDFYLPHSHPQHF. CDR3 DNA: TGTGCCAGCAGTGACTTTTACCTGCCACATTCCCACCCCCAGCATTTT.

This clone has more than one count but fewer than ten. This rearrangement joins TRBV19 to TRBJ1-2, with TRBD1 as a possible D gene (6 bases). Germline V lookup: CDR1 LNHDA, CDR2 SQIVND (reference sequence). This CDR3 region has 15 residues. V was cut by 5 bases and J by 7 bases, with 20 bases left in between. The CDR3 here is CASSPRQDSPVGYTF. In nucleotides, the CDR3 is TGTGCCAGTAGTCCACGACAGGATTCCCCTGTTGGCTACACCTTC.

The V gene is TRBV6-5, the J gene TRBJ1-1; TRBD1 might be the D (6 bases). CDR1 and CDR2 from the germline V gene are MNHEY and SVGAGI. This CDR3 spans 15 amino acids. V was shortened by 5 bases and J by 2 bases, with 15 bases between the two germline ends. CDR3: CASSPQGKLNTEAFF. For the CDR3, the DNA is TGTGCCAGCAGTCCACAGGGAAAATTAAACACTGAAGCTTTCTTT.

This chain uses TRBV6-5 with TRBJ2-5; D not certain. The ends were cut back, 8 bases at V and 4 bases at J, with 11 bases in the middle. CDR3 length equals 12 residues. Germline V gives CDR1 MNHEY, CDR2 SVGAGI. As DNA, the CDR3 is TGTGCCAGCTCTCGACTCCGAGAGACCCAGTACTTC. Encoded protein: CASSRLRETQYF.

This chain uses TRBV3-1 (or the pseudogene TRBV3-2) with TRBJ1-2; D unclear. V was cut by 3 bases and J by 8 bases, with 16 bases left in between. The CDR3 extends over 14 amino acids. CDR1 and CDR2 from the germline V gene are LGHDT and YNNKEL (reference sequence). The chain's CDR3 is CASSQKDADWGYTF. As DNA, the CDR3 is TGTGCCAGCAGCCAGAAAGATGCGGACTGGGGCTACACCTTC.

The V gene is TRBV2, the J gene TRBJ1-5; D is unclear. Germline CDR1 and CDR2: SNHLY and FYNNEI. V lost 5 bases and J lost 5, with 7 bases in between. CDR3 length equals 12 residues. CDR3 residues: CASSSDYQPQHF. DNA for the CDR3: TGTGCCAGCAGTTCAGACTATCAGCCCCAGCATTTT.

V gene TRBV6-2 or TRBV6-3 combines with J gene TRBJ2-1; 8 bases agree with TRBD2. The junction had 9 bases not matched to a gene; V was cut back by 2 bases and J by 9 bases. Germline lookup yields CDR1 MNHEY and CDR2 SVGEGT. The CDR3 runs to 15 residues. Here the CDR3 DNA reads TGTGCCAGCAGTTACGGTCGGGGGGGGTCGGGTGAGCAGTTCTTC. Protein: CASSYGRGGSGEQFF.

J is TRBJ2-5 and V is TRBV19, with D perhaps matching TRBD1 (5 bases). Per germline, CDR1 LNHDA and CDR2 SQIVND (reference sequence). This CDR3 has 13 amino acids. Trimming cost V 8 bases and J 2 bases, with 12 bases left between them. CDR3 amino acids: CASGHRTQETQYF. In DNA form, the CDR3 reads TGTGCCAGTGGACACAGGACACAAGAGACCCAGTACTTC.

V usage is TRBV5-1 and J usage is TRBJ2-1, with a weak D call TRBD2 (6 bases). Trimming stripped 4 bases from V and 4 bases from J, with 12 bases between. CDR1 is SGHRS and CDR2 is YFSETQ in the germline V gene. CDR3 size: 14 residues. Here the CDR3 DNA reads TGCGCCAGCAGCACGGGACTTGTATACAATGAGCAGTTCTTC. Amino acids: CASSTGLVYNEQFF.

A few counts support this clone. The chain is built from TRBV7-2 and TRBJ1-1; possible D gene TRBD1, 5 bases. CDR3 size: 14 residues. Germline assignment: CDR1 SGHTA and CDR2 FQGNSA. V lost 5 bases and J lost 5, with 15 bases in between. The CDR3 DNA sequence: TGTGCCAGCAGCCGCCGCGAAGGGGAAACTGAAGCTTTCTTT. This translates into CASSRREGETEAFF. The variable domain in full, with the rest retrieved from reference TRBV7-2 and TRBJ1-1, is GAGVSQSPSNKVTEKGKDVELRCDPISGHTALYWYRQSLGQGLEFLIYFQGNSAPDKSGLPSDRFSAERTGGSVSTLTIQRTQQEDSAVYLCASSRREGETEAFFGQGTRLTVV.

This chain links TRBV6-5 with TRBJ1-5; weak D call: TRBD1 (5 bases). Germline CDR1 reads MNHEY; CDR2 reads SVGAGI. V gave up 6 bases and J gave up 6 bases, with 15 bases separating them. The CDR3 loop spans 14 amino acids. CDR3 in DNA: TGTGCCAGCAGCTTTCAGGGTCTCTCTCAGCCCCAGCATTTT. Protein: CASSFQGLSQPQHF.

The gene calls are TRBV4-2 and TRBJ2-3, with TRBD2 identical over 11 bases. Per germline, CDR1 LGHNA and CDR2 YNFKEQ. V was pared by 1 base and J by 4 bases, with 4 bases of the junction left unmatched. The CDR3 covers 16 residues. DNA for the CDR3: TGTGCCAGCAGCCAAGGTAGCGGGGGGGCTCCAGATACGCAGTATTTT. It encodes CASSQGSGGAPDTQYF.

J is TRBJ2-1 and V is TRBV9; 14 bases match TRBD2. The V and J ends lost 0 bases and 5 bases, in that order; junction bases with no gene match: 7. Germline-derived CDR1 and CDR2 are SGDLS and YYNGEE. The CDR3 is made up of 18 amino acids. This chain's CDR3 is CASSVARPGLAGDNEQFF. The CDR3 nucleotides are TGTGCCAGCAGCGTAGCGAGGCCGGGACTAGCGGGAGACAATGAGCAGTTCTTC.

The V and J genes are TRBV3-1 (or the pseudogene TRBV3-2) and TRBJ2-7; 13 nucleotides agree with TRBD2. The CDR3 is 18 amino acids. The V gene end was trimmed by 4 bases and the J gene end by 0 bases; junction bases not matched to a gene: 9. Germline V gives CDR1 LGHDT, CDR2 YNNKEL (reference sequence). Here the CDR3 reads CASSLGLAGALSSYEQYF. Here the CDR3 DNA reads TGTGCCAGCAGCCTCGGACTAGCGGGGGCCCTGAGCTCCTACGAGCAGTACTTC.

The chain recombines TRBV7-2 with TRBJ1-1; D gene unclear. In germline, CDR1 is SGHTA, CDR2 FQGNSA. Trimming stripped 2 bases from V and 0 bases from J, with 4 bases between. The CDR3 contains 13 residues. CDR3 in amino acids: CASSLFVNTEAFF. The DNA for the CDR3 is TGTGCCAGCAGCTTATTCGTGAACACTGAAGCTTTCTTT. Looking up the rest from reference TRBV7-2 and TRBJ1-1 gives the full variable domain: GAGVSQSPSNKVTEKGKDVELRCDPISGHTALYWYRQSLGQGLEFLIYFQGNSAPDKSGLPSDRFSAERTGGSVSTLTIQRTQQEDSAVYLCASSLFVNTEAFFGQGTRLTVV.

The rearrangement links TRBV27 to TRBJ1-5; 10 bases align to TRBD1. The CDR3 covers 15 residues. The V and J ends lost 3 bases and 5 bases, in that order; junction bases with no gene match: 4. Germline lookup yields CDR1 MNHEY and CDR2 SMNVEV (reference sequence). This CDR3 is CASSFMTGGHQPQHF. In DNA form, the CDR3 reads TGTGCCAGCAGTTTTATGACAGGGGGCCATCAGCCCCAGCATTTT.

This chain links TRBV12-3 or TRBV12-4 with TRBJ2-7; 8 bases are shared with TRBD2. This CDR3 contains 13 residues. V lost 6 bases to trimming and J lost 3 bases; unmatched junction nucleotides: 4. The CDR3 spells CASRQSGSYEQYF. The CDR3 coding sequence is TGTGCCAGCAGGCAAAGCGGGAGCTACGAGCAGTACTTC.

V and J are TRBV9 and TRBJ2-5; 8 bases line up with TRBD2. The junction had 9 bases not matched to a gene; V was cut back by 2 bases and J by 3 bases. This CDR3 is 16 amino acids long. Per the germline V gene, CDR1 is SGDLS and CDR2 is YYNGEE. The CDR3 spells CASSVQAAGAKETQYF. The CDR3 coding sequence is TGTGCCAGCAGCGTTCAGGCAGCGGGAGCAAAAGAGACCCAGTACTTC.

The V call is TRBV27, the J call TRBJ1-1; the D is unclear. The CDR3 has 17 residues. V was trimmed by 0 bases and J by 1 base, leaving 15 bases between them. Germline values: CDR1 MNHEY, CDR2 SMNVEV (reference sequence). The CDR3 region is CASSLSVSGLKNTEAFF. The DNA for the CDR3 is TGTGCCAGCAGTTTATCTGTTAGTGGGCTGAAGAACACTGAAGCTTTCTTT.

This clone has only a few counts. The V and J genes are TRBV30 and TRBJ2-7, with 8 bases lining up with TRBD2. Germline V lookup: CDR1 GTSNPN, CDR2 SVGIG (reference sequence). J lost 7 bases, V lost 6 bases, and 17 bases had no gene match. The CDR3 sequence is 15 residues long. The CDR3: CACQADHVPGGEQYF. In nucleotides, the CDR3 is TGTGCCTGCCAAGCGGACCACGTACCGGGAGGGGAGCAGTACTTC.

This clone was seen repeatedly, ten times or more. The genes are TRBV19 and TRBJ1-2; 9 bases align to TRBD1. Trimming took 10 bases from V and 2 from J; bases not matched to a gene: 8. The CDR3 has 14 residues. Germline V lookup: CDR1 LNHDA, CDR2 SQIVND (reference sequence). The chain's CDR3 is CATKDRGVNYGYTF. CDR3 nucleotide sequence: TGTGCCACTAAGGACAGGGGAGTAAACTATGGCTACACCTTC.

The J gene is TRBJ2-7, the V gene TRBV27; 7 positions match TRBD1. Germline V CDR1 and CDR2: MNHEY, SMNVEV (reference sequence). With V trimmed by 5 bases and J by 3 bases, 7 bases remained unmatched. The CDR3 has 14 amino acids. CDR3 nucleotide sequence: TGTGCCAGCAGTCCAAGGACAGGTTACTACGAGCAGTACTTC. Amino acids: CASSPRTGYYEQYF.

The V call is TRBV28, the J call TRBJ1-5; D is uncertain. Germline CDR1 reads MDHEN; CDR2 reads SYDVKM. The CDR3 consists of 12 residues. Trimming cost V 4 bases and J 5 bases, with 6 bases left between them. The CDR3 sequence is CASSSGYQPQHF. The CDR3 DNA reads as TGTGCCAGCAGTTCAGGTTATCAGCCCCAGCATTTT.

This chain joins TRBV9 and TRBJ1-5; D is possibly TRBD1 (6 bases). Germline V gene data show CDR1 as SGDLS and CDR2 as YYNGEE. Deletions cut 2 bases from V and 5 bases from J, with 11 bases between. The CDR3 spans 14 residues. In nucleotides, the CDR3 is TGTGCCAGCAGCGTGTCAGGGGATTATCAGCCCCAGCATTTT. Amino acid sequence: CASSVSGDYQPQHF.